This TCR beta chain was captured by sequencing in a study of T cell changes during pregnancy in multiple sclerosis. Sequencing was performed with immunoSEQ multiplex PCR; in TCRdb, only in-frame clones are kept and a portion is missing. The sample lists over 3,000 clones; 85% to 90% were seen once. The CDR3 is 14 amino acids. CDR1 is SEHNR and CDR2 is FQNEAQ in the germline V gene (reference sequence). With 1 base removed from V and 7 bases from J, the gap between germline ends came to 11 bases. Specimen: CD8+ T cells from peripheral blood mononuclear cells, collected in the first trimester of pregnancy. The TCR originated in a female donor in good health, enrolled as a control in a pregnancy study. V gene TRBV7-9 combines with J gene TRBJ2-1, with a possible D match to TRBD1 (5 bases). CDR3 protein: CASSLEGVLNEQFF. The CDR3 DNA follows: TGTGCCAGCAGCTTAGAAGGGGTTTTGAATGAGCAGTTCTTC.